These 23 T cell receptor beta chains were sequenced from one sample in a study of T cell responses to AZD1222 COVID-19 vaccine. Method: immunoSEQ multiplex PCR; TCRdb's copy keeps in-frame clones and lacks some. The data show about 110,000 clones, around 94% seen once. Sequencing was performed on peripheral blood, taken on day 0 of AZD1222 vaccination. The receptors stem from an adult in good health.

The chain has TRBV9 and TRBJ1-4, with unresolved D. Trimming shortened V by 0 bases and J by 6 bases, and 12 bases separated the two germline ends. Germline CDR1 and CDR2: SGDLS and YYNGEE. This CDR3 spans 15 amino acids. The CDR3 loop reads CASSVAEGRYEKLFF. As DNA, the CDR3 is TGTGCCAGCAGCGTAGCAGAGGGCAGGTATGAAAAACTGTTTTTT.

The J gene is TRBJ1-1, the V gene TRBV5-6; a weak D match, TRBD1 (6 bases). The CDR3 has 15 amino acids. The V gene lost 5 bases and the J gene lost 4 bases, with 18 bases spanning the gap. Germline V gene data show CDR1 as SGHDT and CDR2 as YYEEEE. The CDR3 region has the DNA TGTGCCAGCAGACAGACCACAGGGAGTAGCACTGAAGCTTTCTTT. Its translation is CASRQTTGSSTEAFF. The entire variable domain, with the rest obtained from reference TRBV5-6 and TRBJ1-1, is as follows: DAGVTQSPTHLIKTRGQQVTLRCSPKSGHDTVSWYQQALGQGPQFIFQYYEEEERQRGNFPDRFSGHQFPNYSSELNVNALLLGDSALYLCASRQTTGSSTEAFFGQGTRLTVV.

This chain connects TRBV2 to TRBJ2-7, with D unclear. V was cut by 3 bases and J by 2 bases, with 8 bases left in between. In germline, CDR1 is SNHLY, CDR2 FYNNEI. The CDR3 is made up of 13 amino acids. DNA of the CDR3: TGTGCCAGCAGTGAGCTGGAAGCCTACGAGCAGTACTTC. Its translation is CASSELEAYEQYF.

The CDR3 coding sequence is TGTGCCAGCACCGATCGGGCGGGGGGGACTTTCTTT. Amino acid sequence: CASTDRAGGTFF. This rearrangement joins TRBV11-3 to TRBJ1-1; D possibly corresponds to TRBD1 (5 bases). The CDR3 runs 12 residues. Germline V gene data show CDR1 as SGHNT and CDR2 as YENEEA. V was trimmed by 7 bases and J by 12 bases, leaving 18 bases between them.

This clone came up once. The rearrangement links TRBV28 to TRBJ2-7; TRBD2 is a possible D gene (6 bases). Germline V gives CDR1 MDHEN, CDR2 SYDVKM. V lost 1 base and J 5 bases, leaving 21 bases between the germline ends. The CDR3 is 17 amino acids. The CDR3 nucleotides read TGTGCCAGCAGTTTATTAATTGGGACTTATATTCGTCACGAGCAGTACTTC. Amino acid sequence: CASSLLIGTYIRHEQYF. The whole variable domain, filled in from reference TRBV28 and TRBJ2-7, reads DVKVTQSSRYLVKRTGEKVFLECVQDMDHENMFWYRQDPGLGLRLIYFSYDVKMKEKGDIPEGYSVSREKKERFSLILESASTNQTSMYLCASSLLIGTYIRHEQYFGPGTRLTVT.

The chain joins TRBV27 to TRBJ1-5; maybe TRBD1 (6 bases). From germline, CDR1 is MNHEY and CDR2 SMNVEV (reference sequence). Trimming shortened V by 8 bases and J by 4 bases, and 15 bases separated the two germline ends. This CDR3 comprises 14 residues. CDR3 protein: CASDSGATNQPQHF. Written as DNA, the CDR3 is TGTGCCAGCGATTCGGGGGCTACGAATCAGCCCCAGCATTTT.

A single count supports this clone. CDR3 amino acids: CASSPGVSEAFF. CDR3 sequence (DNA): TGTGCCAGCAGCCCCGGCGTATCCGAAGCTTTCTTT. This chain connects TRBV11-3 to TRBJ1-1; D ambiguous. V gave up 5 bases and J gave up 8 bases, with 12 bases separating them. The CDR3 extends over 12 amino acids. In germline, CDR1 is SGHNT, CDR2 YENEEA.

The rearrangement joins TRBV6-5 to TRBJ2-3, with 8 positions matching TRBD2. CDR3 length equals 16 residues. CDR1 is MNHEY and CDR2 is SVGAGI in the germline V gene. The V segment lost 0 bases and the J segment 4 bases; nucleotides outside the gene matches: 6. In nucleotides, the CDR3 is TGTGCCAGCAGTTACTCGTGGGGACTAGAAGCAGATACGCAGTATTTT. This sequence encodes CASSYSWGLEADTQYF.

V is TRBV7-8 and J is TRBJ2-1; 9 bases match TRBD2. The CDR3 loop spans 16 amino acids. CDR1 SGHVS and CDR2 FQNEAQ come from the germline V gene. V trimming: 3 bases; J trimming: 3 bases; junction bases outside the gene matches: 6. Here the CDR3 reads CASSLASGTYYNEQFF. For the CDR3, the DNA is TGTGCCAGCAGCTTGGCTAGCGGGACCTACTACAATGAGCAGTTCTTC.

The V and J genes are TRBV6-2 or TRBV6-3 and TRBJ2-1; 13 positions match TRBD2. The length of the CDR3 is 16 residues. V shed 6 bases and J 9 bases; nucleotides not matched to a gene: 11. CDR1 MNHEY and CDR2 SVGEGT come from the germline V gene. CDR3 coding DNA: TGTGCCAGCAGCACCTCGGGACTAGCGGGAAAGTTTGAGCAGTTCTTC. It specifies CASSTSGLAGKFEQFF.

V usage is TRBV12-3 or TRBV12-4 and J usage is TRBJ1-2, with 9 bases fitting TRBD1. The CDR3 covers 13 residues. V shed 7 bases and J 9 bases; nucleotides not matched to a gene: 9. CDR3 DNA: TGTGCCAGCACCCGAGGACAGGGGATCCGCTACACCTTC. Amino acids: CASTRGQGIRYTF.

The rearrangement uses TRBV27 and TRBJ1-5; D call uncertain. CDR3 length equals 13 residues. Germline CDR1 and CDR2: MNHEY and SMNVEV (reference sequence). Trimming took 8 bases from V and 10 from J, leaving 18 bases between them. This CDR3 is CASSSGWISPQHF. In DNA form, the CDR3 reads TGTGCCAGCTCAAGTGGGTGGATCAGCCCCCAGCATTTT.

The chain couples TRBV5-6 to TRBJ2-3; D gene unclear. The CDR3 consists of 13 residues. The germline V and J ends were trimmed by 1 base and 5 bases, with 8 bases remaining between them. Germline V CDR1 and CDR2: SGHDT, YYEEEE. CDR3: CASSLKHEDTQYF. CDR3 DNA sequence: TGTGCCAGCAGCTTGAAACACGAAGATACGCAGTATTTT.

The chain joins TRBV6-5 to TRBJ2-1; no firm D call. CDR3 length equals 12 residues. V dropped 6 bases and J dropped 6 bases, with 9 bases sitting between them. Germline CDR1 reads MNHEY; CDR2 reads SVGAGI. The DNA of the CDR3 is TGTGCCAGCAGCCAAGCCGCCAATGAGCAGTTCTTC. It is translated as CASSQAANEQFF.

This CDR3 is CASSDSSSGANVLTF. The DNA of the CDR3 is TGTGCCAGCAGTGACTCCAGCTCTGGGGCCAACGTCCTGACTTTC. V and J are TRBV6-4 and TRBJ2-6; D gene unclear. This CDR3 has 15 amino acids. Trimming took 0 bases from V and 0 from J, leaving 3 bases between them. Germline V gene sequence: CDR1 MRHNA, CDR2 SNTAGT.

The rearrangement joins TRBV6-6 to TRBJ2-7, with 8 bases lining up with TRBD2. The V segment lost 6 bases and the J segment 3 bases; nucleotides outside the gene matches: 1. This CDR3 is built from 12 residues. Per the germline V gene, CDR1 is MNHNY and CDR2 is SVGAGI (reference sequence). CDR3 region: CASRREGYEQYF. CDR3 bases: TGTGCCAGCAGACGGGAGGGCTACGAGCAGTACTTC.

The chain couples TRBV29-1 to TRBJ2-1; the D is unclear. Germline values: CDR1 SQVTM, CDR2 ANQGSEA. CDR3 length: 13 residues. The V gene lost 3 bases and the J gene lost 1 base, with 7 bases spanning the gap. Written as DNA, the CDR3 is TGCAGCGTTGACGTGGGGTCCTACAATGAGCAGTTCTTC. The encoded protein is CSVDVGSYNEQFF.

This rearrangement joins TRBV5-1 to TRBJ1-2; D might be TRBD1 (5 bases). With 1 base removed from V and 6 bases from J, the gap between germline ends came to 16 bases. The CDR3 contains 15 residues. In germline, CDR1 is SGHRS, CDR2 YFSETQ. The CDR3 here is CASSLILGVGNGYTF. CDR3 DNA sequence: TGCGCCAGCAGCTTGATACTGGGGGTTGGCAATGGCTACACCTTC.

The chain recombines TRBV7-3 with TRBJ2-1; 7 bases fit TRBD2. V lost 8 bases and J lost 5; bases outside the gene matches: 18. CDR3 size: 17 residues. Germline CDR1 and CDR2: SGHTA and FQGTGA. The CDR3: CASPDRFSTSPNNEQFF. The CDR3 DNA reads as TGTGCCAGCCCCGACAGATTCTCGACTAGCCCTAACAATGAGCAGTTCTTC.

The CDR3 loop is CAWSVRAGLALQYF. The CDR3, as DNA: TGTGCCTGGAGTGTAAGGGCAGGACTAGCGCTCCAGTACTTC. V gene TRBV30 combines with J gene TRBJ2-7; TRBD2 matches at 9 bases. V was pared by 0 bases and J by 10 bases, with 10 bases of the junction left unmatched. CDR3 length: 14 amino acids. The germline V gene has CDR1 GTSNPN and CDR2 SVGIG (reference sequence).

This clone was counted a single time. The rearrangement uses TRBV11-3 and TRBJ1-5; D not certain. This CDR3 is 16 amino acids long. The V end lost 1 base, the J end lost 4 bases, and 14 bases lay between the germline ends. Germline CDR1 SGHNT, CDR2 YENEEA. This CDR3 is CASSLVRAAQNQPQHF. The CDR3 bases are TGTGCCAGCAGCTTAGTGCGGGCAGCTCAAAATCAGCCCCAGCATTTT.

The rearrangement links TRBV3-1 (or the pseudogene TRBV3-2) to TRBJ2-7; 7 bases match TRBD2. The CDR3 sequence is 13 residues long. J lost 6 bases, V lost 1 base, and 3 bases had no gene match. In germline, CDR1 is LGHDT, CDR2 YNNKEL (reference sequence). In DNA form, the CDR3 reads TGTGCCAGCAGCCAAGGACTAGCTGGCGAGCAGTACTTC. It codes for CASSQGLAGEQYF.

The chain is built from TRBV28 and TRBJ1-4, with D perhaps matching TRBD1 (5 bases). The germline V gene encodes CDR1 MDHEN and CDR2 SYDVKM. CDR3 size: 16 residues. The V gene lost 4 bases and the J gene lost 1 base, with 13 bases spanning the gap. In DNA, the CDR3 is TGTGCCAGCAGTTCCCCTACGGGGGGAACTAATGAAAAACTGTTTTTT. Encoded protein: CASSSPTGGTNEKLFF.